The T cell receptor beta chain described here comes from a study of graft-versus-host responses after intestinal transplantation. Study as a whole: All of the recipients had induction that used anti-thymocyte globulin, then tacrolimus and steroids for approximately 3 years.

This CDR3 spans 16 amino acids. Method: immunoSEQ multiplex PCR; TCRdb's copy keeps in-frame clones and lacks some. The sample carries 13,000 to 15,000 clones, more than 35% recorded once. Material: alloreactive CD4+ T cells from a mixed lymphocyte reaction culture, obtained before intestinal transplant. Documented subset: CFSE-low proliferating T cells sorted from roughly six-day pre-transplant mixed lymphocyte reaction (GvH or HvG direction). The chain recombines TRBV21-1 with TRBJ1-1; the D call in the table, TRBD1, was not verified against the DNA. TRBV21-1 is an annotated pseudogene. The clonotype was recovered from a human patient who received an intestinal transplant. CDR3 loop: CASSKGGRDRNTEAFF. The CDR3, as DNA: TGTGCCAGCAGCAAAGGGGGTCGGGACAGGAACACTGAAGCTTTCTTT.